Sequencing of this TCR beta chain was carried out in a study of control samples from healthy donors and cancer patients. The method was immunoSEQ multiplex PCR; TCRdb's version includes in-frame clones alone and lacks a portion of them. This table has under 80,000 clones, 93% appearing once. This clone was counted a single time. Germline V gives CDR1 SGHNT, CDR2 YYREEE (reference sequence). The CDR3 covers 14 residues. Trimming left V 4 bases short and J 2 bases short, with 12 bases between. The receptor comes from a woman aged 40-49 years with lung cancer. The sample was PBMCs. V is TRBV5-4 and J is TRBJ1-1; possibly TRBD1 for D (6 bases). The CDR3 protein is CASSPRGGNTEAFF. CDR3 coding DNA: TGTGCCAGCAGCCCTAGGGGGGGCAACACTGAAGCTTTCTTT.